These 5 T cell receptor beta chains originate from one sample sequenced in a study of T cells after yellow fever vaccination. TCRdb ran MiXCR on the 5' RACE reads and lists one entry per CDR3 protein. This sample has about 120,000 distinct CDR3 sequences, with 7.2% found just once. This specimen was CD4+ T cells sorted from PBMCs, taken roughly 46 days after the first yellow fever vaccination. The receptors were sampled from a man aged 18-30 years who received the YFV17D yellow fever vaccine.

There are many counts of this clonotype. V gene TRBV7-3 combines with J gene TRBJ2-1; D perhaps matches TRBD1 (5 bases). Germline V gene data show CDR1 as SGHTA and CDR2 as FQGTGA. Trimming left V 5 bases short and J 6 bases short, with 11 bases between. This CDR3 comprises 13 residues. The CDR3 loop reads CASSPSGPNEQFF. Written as DNA, the CDR3 is TGTGCCAGCAGCCCCTCAGGGCCCAATGAGCAGTTCTTC.

This clonotype was observed many times. The genes are TRBV7-2 and TRBJ1-1; D gene ambiguous. Trimming cost V 5 bases and J 3 bases, with 4 bases left between them. In germline, CDR1 is SGHTA, CDR2 FQGNSA. The CDR3 consists of 11 residues. In nucleotides, the CDR3 is TGTGCCAGCAGCCCGTACACTGAAGCTTTCTTT. Translation: CASSPYTEAFF.

This clonotype showed up many times. The V and J genes are TRBV5-1 and TRBJ2-4, with unresolved D. The ends were cut back, 4 bases at V and 2 bases at J, with 16 bases in the middle. Per germline, CDR1 SGHRS and CDR2 YFSETQ. The CDR3 runs to 16 residues. This chain's CDR3 is CASSRKYAATKNIQYF. In nucleotides, the CDR3 is TGCGCCAGCAGCCGAAAATACGCGGCGACCAAAAACATTCAGTACTTC. The variable domain in full, with the rest retrieved from reference TRBV5-1 and TRBJ2-4, is KAGVTQTPRYLIKTRGQQVTLSCSPISGHRSVSWYQQTPGQGLQFLFEYFSETQRNKGNFPGRFSGRQFSNSRSEMNVSTLELGDSALYLCASSRKYAATKNIQYFGAGTRLSVL.

This clonotype was observed at least ten times. This sequence joins TRBV20-1 and TRBJ2-5, with 10 bases identical to TRBD1. This CDR3 region has 14 residues. Germline assignment: CDR1 DFQATT and CDR2 SNEGSKA (reference sequence). J was trimmed by 5 bases and V by 6 bases; bases with no gene match: 9. The DNA of the CDR3 is TGCAGTGCACGACCAGGGACAGGGGTCGAGACCCAGTACTTC. Protein: CSARPGTGVETQYF.

V is TRBV5-1 and J is TRBJ2-2; 9 bases fit TRBD1. J lost 7 bases, V lost 1 base, and 5 bases had no gene match. Germline V gene sequence: CDR1 SGHRS, CDR2 YFSETQ. This CDR3 comprises 15 residues. The CDR3 DNA sequence: TGCGCCAGCAGCTTGACAGGGGGCCTGGTCGGGGAGCTGTTTTTT. The encoded protein is CASSLTGGLVGELFF.